This TCR beta chain was recorded in a study of beta chain features in type 1 diabetes. Findings of the study overall: Moderately but significantly shorter TCRB CDR3s were found in Type 1 diabetes patients in all four CD4+ subsets. A closer apparent resemblance between naive, central memory and Treg TCRB repertoires was seen in patients than in healthy donors.

Concerning this clone: Its antigen is as yet unknown.

This CDR3 is 11 amino acids long. Trimming removed 7 bases from V and 7 bases from J, with 11 bases in between. Germline V lookup: CDR1 SEHNR, CDR2 FQNEAQ (reference sequence). Sequenced material consisted of expressed TCRB transcripts (all of the isolated RNA was reverse transcribed). TCRdb keeps only in-frame clones here, not all; method: immunoSEQ multiplex PCR. This table holds about 700,000 clones, under 15% found once. This sequence originates from a man aged 18 to 29 with type 1 diabetes. This sequence joins TRBV7-9 and TRBJ2-7; D is uncertain. Sequenced material: naive CD4+ T cells from blood. Here the CDR3 DNA reads TGTGCCAGCACCCCCGGCCCTGAGCAGTACTTC. Residues: CASTPGPEQYF.